This T cell receptor (beta chain) was sequenced in a study of response to subunit inactivated influenza vaccine. Whole-study findings and limits: Every seasonal influenza vaccination brings in few new T cells, the authors suggested.

About this clonotype: The antigen remains unidentified.

TCRdb called the RT-PCR reads again in MiXCR, with one record for every CDR3 protein. The data contain roughly 650,000 distinct CDR3 sequences, 12% to 15% of them singletons. This CDR3 is 10 amino acids long. V gene TRBV21-1 combines with J gene TRBJ2-1. TRBV21-1 is classified as a pseudogene. The source is a middle-aged man who received an inactivated influenza vaccine. Sequenced material: PBMCs from blood, taken roughly 15 days before vaccination. CDR3 region: CASIKDEQFF. The DNA for the CDR3 is TGTGCCAGCATCAAAGATGAGCAGTTCTTC.